This T cell receptor beta chain was observed in a study of blood T cells in healthy people across ages. Study outcomes and limitations: Naive T cell percentage strongly correlated with TCR beta diversity. When set beside aged donors, long-lived donors presented more naive CD4+ cells and higher diversity.

A J-beta primer mix and a sample-barcoded 5' primer were used in a second PCR of about 6 to 12 cycles. Every cDNA molecule bore a tag from a template-switch adaptor containing 12 random nucleotides. Each CDR3 protein is one row after TCRdb ran MiXCR on the 5' RACE reads. This table holds over 550,000 distinct CDR3 sequences, approximately 30% found once. On this clonotype: Its matching antigen is unknown. This may be a read error: a much more frequent sequence differs by one nucleotide.

In germline, CDR1 is SEHNR, CDR2 FQNEAQ (reference sequence). This CDR3 has 12 amino acids. Sequencing was performed on blood. This TCR came from a woman older than 75 in good health. The V call is TRBV7-9, the J call TRBJ2-7, with D perhaps assigned TRBD1 or TRBD2 (5 bases each). The CDR3 coding sequence is TGTGCCAGCAGCTTAGGATGGGACGAGCGGTACTTC. This sequence encodes CASSLGWDERYF.